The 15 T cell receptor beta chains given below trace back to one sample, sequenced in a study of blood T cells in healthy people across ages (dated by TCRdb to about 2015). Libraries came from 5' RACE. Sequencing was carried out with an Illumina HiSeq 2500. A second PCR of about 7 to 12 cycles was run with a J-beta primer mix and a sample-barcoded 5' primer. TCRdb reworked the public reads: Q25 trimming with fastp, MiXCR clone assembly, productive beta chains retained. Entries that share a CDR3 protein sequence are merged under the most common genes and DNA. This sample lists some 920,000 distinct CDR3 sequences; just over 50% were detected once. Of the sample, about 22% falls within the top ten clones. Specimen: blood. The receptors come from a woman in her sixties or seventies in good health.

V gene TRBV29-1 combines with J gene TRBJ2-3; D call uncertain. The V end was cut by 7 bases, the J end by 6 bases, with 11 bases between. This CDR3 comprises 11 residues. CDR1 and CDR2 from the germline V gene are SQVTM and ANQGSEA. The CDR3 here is CSETTMDTQYF. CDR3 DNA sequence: TGCAGCGAAACCACAATGGATACGCAGTATTTT.

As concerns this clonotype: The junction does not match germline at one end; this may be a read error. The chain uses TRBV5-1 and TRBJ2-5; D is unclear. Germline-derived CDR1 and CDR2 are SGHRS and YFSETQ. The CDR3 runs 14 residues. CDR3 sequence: CANSFQTLQETQYF. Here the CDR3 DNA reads TGCGCCAACAGCTTTCAGACACTCCAAGAGACCCAGTACTTC.

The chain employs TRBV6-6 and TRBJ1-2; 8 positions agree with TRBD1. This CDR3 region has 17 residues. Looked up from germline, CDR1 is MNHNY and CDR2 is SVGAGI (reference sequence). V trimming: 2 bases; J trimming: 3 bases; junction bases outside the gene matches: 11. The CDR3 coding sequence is TGTGCCAGCAGTTACATGACAGCAGGGGGCCCGGACTATGGCTACACCTTC. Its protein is CASSYMTAGGPDYGYTF.

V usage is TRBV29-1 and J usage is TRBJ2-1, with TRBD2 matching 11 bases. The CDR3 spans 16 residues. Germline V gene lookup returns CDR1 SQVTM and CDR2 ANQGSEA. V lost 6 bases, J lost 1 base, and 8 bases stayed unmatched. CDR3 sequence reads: CSVLPSGRPSYNEQFF. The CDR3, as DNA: TGCAGCGTGCTACCTAGCGGGAGGCCTTCCTACAATGAGCAGTTCTTC.

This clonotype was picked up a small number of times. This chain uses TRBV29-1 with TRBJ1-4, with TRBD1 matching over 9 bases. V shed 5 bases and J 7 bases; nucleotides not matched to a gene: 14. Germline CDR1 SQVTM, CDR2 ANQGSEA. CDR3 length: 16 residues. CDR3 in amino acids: CSVNVPGQGSPEKLFF. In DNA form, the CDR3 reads TGCAGCGTTAACGTCCCGGGACAGGGATCTCCTGAAAAACTGTTTTTT.

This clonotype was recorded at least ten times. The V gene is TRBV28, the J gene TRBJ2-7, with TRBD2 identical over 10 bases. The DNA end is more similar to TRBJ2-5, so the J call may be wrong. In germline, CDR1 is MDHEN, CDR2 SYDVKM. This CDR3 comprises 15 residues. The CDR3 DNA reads TGTGCCAGCAGTACCCCTAGCGGGAGAAAAAAGACCCAGTACTTC. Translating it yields CASSTPSGRKKTQYF.

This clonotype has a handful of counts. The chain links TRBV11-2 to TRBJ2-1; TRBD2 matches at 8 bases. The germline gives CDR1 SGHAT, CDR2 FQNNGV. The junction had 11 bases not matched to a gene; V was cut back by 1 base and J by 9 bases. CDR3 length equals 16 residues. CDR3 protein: CASSLVTGTSGGEQFF. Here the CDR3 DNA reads TGTGCCAGCAGCTTAGTGACTGGTACTAGCGGAGGTGAGCAGTTCTTC.

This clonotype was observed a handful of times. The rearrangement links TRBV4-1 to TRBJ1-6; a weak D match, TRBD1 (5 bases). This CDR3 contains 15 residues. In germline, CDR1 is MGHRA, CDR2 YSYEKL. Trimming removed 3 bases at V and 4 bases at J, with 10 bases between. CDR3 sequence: CASSHVDSYNSPLHF. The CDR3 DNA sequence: TGCGCCAGCAGCCACGTAGACAGTTATAATTCACCCCTCCACTTT.

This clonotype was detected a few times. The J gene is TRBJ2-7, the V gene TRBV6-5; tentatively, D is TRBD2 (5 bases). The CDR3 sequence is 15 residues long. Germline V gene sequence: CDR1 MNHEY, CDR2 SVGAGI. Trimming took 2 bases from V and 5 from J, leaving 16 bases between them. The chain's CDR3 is CASSYETPNGNEQYF. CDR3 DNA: TGTGCCAGCAGTTACGAGACTCCAAACGGGAACGAGCAGTACTTC.

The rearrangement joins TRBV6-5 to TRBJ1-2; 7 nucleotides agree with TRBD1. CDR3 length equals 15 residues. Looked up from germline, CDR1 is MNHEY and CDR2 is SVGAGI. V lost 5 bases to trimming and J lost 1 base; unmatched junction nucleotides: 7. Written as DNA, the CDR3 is TGTGCCAGCAGTCGACAGGGCCAGATTAACTATGGCTACACCTTC. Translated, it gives CASSRQGQINYGYTF.

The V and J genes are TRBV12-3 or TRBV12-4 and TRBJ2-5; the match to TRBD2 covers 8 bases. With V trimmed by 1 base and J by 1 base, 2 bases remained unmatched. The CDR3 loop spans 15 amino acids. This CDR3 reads CASSLGTSPQETQYF. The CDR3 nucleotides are TGTGCCAGCAGTTTAGGGACTAGCCCCCAAGAGACCCAGTACTTC.

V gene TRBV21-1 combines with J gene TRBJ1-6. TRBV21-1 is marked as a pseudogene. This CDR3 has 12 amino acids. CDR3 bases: TGTGCCAGCAGCAAAGGGAAGTCACCCCTCCACTTT. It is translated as CASSKGKSPLHF.

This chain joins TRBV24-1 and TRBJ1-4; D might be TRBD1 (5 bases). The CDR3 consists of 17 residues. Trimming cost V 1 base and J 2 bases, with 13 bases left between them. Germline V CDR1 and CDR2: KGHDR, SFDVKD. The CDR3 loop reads CATSDFFGGRTNEKLFF. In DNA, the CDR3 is TGTGCCACCAGTGATTTCTTCGGGGGAAGGACTAATGAAAAACTGTTTTTT.

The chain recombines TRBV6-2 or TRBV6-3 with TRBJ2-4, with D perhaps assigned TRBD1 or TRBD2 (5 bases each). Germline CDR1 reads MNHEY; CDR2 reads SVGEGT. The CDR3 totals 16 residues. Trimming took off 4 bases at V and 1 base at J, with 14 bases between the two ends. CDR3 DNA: TGTGCCAGCAGTTCCTCCGGGGCACGGGCCAAAAACATTCAGTACTTC. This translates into CASSSSGARAKNIQYF.

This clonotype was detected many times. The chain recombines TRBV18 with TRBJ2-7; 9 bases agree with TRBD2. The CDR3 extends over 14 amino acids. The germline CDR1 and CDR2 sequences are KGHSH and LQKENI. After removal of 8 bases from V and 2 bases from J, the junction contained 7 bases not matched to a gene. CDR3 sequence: CASSPGLATYEQYF. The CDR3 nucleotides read TGTGCCAGCAGCCCGGGACTAGCTACCTACGAGCAGTACTTC.